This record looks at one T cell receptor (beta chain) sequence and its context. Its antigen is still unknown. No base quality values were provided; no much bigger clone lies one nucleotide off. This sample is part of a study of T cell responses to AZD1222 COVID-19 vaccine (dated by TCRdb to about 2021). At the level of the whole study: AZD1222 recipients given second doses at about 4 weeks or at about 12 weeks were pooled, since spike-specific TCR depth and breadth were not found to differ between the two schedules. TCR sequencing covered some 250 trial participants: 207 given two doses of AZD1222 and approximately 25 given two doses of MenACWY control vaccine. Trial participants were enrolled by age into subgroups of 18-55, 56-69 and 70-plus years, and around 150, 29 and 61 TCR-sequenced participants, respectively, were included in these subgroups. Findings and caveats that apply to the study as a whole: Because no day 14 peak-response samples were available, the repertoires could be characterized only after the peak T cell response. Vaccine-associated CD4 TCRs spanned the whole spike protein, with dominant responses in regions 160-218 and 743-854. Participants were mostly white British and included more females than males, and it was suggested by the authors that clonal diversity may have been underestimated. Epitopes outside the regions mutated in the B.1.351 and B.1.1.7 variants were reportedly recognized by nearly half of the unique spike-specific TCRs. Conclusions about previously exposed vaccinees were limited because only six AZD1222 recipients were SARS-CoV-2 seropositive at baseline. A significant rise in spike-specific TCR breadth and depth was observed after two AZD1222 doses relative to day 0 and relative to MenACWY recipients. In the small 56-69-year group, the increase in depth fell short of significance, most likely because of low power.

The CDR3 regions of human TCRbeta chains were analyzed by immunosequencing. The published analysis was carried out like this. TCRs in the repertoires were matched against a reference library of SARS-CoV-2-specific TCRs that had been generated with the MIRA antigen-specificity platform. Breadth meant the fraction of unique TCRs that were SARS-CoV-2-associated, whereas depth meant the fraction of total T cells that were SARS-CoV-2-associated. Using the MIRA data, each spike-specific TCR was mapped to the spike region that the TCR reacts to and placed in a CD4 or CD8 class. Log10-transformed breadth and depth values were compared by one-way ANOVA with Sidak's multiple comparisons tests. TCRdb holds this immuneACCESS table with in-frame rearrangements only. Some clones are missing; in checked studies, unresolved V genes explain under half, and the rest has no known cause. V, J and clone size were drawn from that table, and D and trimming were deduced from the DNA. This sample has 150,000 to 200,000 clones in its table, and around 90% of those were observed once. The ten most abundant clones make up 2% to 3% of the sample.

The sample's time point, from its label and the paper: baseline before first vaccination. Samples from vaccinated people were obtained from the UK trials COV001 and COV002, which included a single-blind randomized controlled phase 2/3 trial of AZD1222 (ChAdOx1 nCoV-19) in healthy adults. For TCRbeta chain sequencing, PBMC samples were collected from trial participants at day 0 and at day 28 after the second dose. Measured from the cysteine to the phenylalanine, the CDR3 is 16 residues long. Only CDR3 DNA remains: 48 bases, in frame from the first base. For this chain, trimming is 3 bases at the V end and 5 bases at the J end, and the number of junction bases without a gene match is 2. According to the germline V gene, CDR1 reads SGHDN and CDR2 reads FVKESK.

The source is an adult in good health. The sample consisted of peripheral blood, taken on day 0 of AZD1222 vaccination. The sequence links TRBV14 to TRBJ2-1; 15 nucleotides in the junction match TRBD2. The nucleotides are TGTGCCAGCAGCCACGGACTAGCGGGAGGGAACAATGAGCAGTTCTTC. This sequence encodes CASSHGLAGGNNEQFF.